The 17 T cell receptor beta chains in this list originate from one sample, sequenced in a study of cytomegalovirus exposure and HLA in healthy donors (dated by TCRdb to the late 2010s). Receptor libraries were prepared by the immunoSEQ multiplex PCR assay. For the multiplex PCR, a mixture combining 60 forward primers for TCR Vbeta segments and 13 reverse primers for TCR Jbeta segments was used. This immuneACCESS table, as held by TCRdb, lists in-frame sequences with V and J called but not all clones. Of the missing ones, under half trace to an unresolved V gene in checked studies; the others have no known cause. The table for this sample lists 95,000 to 150,000 clones; approximately 81% of them were counted only once. The ten biggest clones cover about 2.4% of the sample. The specimen was PBMCs. The receptors come from a woman aged 40-49 years in good health and CMV-seronegative.

This clone was seen a handful of times. CDR3 loop: CASSLGGGDNEKLFF. CDR3 in DNA: TGCGCCAGCAGCTTGGGCGGCGGGGATAATGAAAAACTGTTTTTT. The rearrangement links TRBV5-1 to TRBJ1-4; no definite D call. V lost 0 bases and J 4 bases, leaving 10 bases between the germline ends. Germline V gene lookup returns CDR1 SGHRS and CDR2 YFSETQ. This CDR3 spans 15 amino acids.

The chain recombines TRBV14 with TRBJ1-1; no firm D call. Germline V gene lookup returns CDR1 SGHDN and CDR2 FVKESK. V lost 4 bases to trimming and J lost 7 bases, with 16 bases between them. The CDR3 has 14 amino acids. This CDR3 reads CASSPDRSPGEAFF. CDR3 DNA sequence: TGTGCCAGCAGCCCAGATAGGAGTCCCGGTGAAGCTTTCTTT.

The J gene is TRBJ2-1, the V gene TRBV4-1, with D maybe TRBD1 (5 bases). Trimming removed 4 bases from V and 9 bases from J, with 19 bases in between. Looked up from germline, CDR1 is MGHRA and CDR2 is YSYEKL. This CDR3 spans 15 amino acids. CDR3 amino acids: CASSPRAGYDGEQFF. Here the CDR3 DNA reads TGCGCCAGCAGCCCTCGGGCAGGGTATGATGGTGAGCAGTTCTTC.

This chain uses TRBV19 with TRBJ2-3, with 11 bases matching TRBD2. The CDR3 totals 16 residues. Losses at the gene ends were 6 bases for V and 6 bases for J; bases not matched to a gene: 11. The germline V gene encodes CDR1 LNHDA and CDR2 SQIVND (reference sequence). Here the CDR3 DNA reads TGTGCCAGTAGGGGTCGACTAGCGGGGATCTCGGATACGCAGTATTTT. Protein: CASRGRLAGISDTQYF. The complete variable domain, with remaining parts taken from reference TRBV19 and TRBJ2-3, reads DGGITQSPKYLFRKEGQNVTLSCEQNLNHDAMYWYRQDPGQGLRLIYYSQIVNDFQKGDIAEGYSVSREKKESFPLTVTSAQKNPTAFYLCASRGRLAGISDTQYFGPGTRLTVL.

A remark on this clone: In the same sample, other DNA sequences code for this CDR3. This chain joins TRBV15 and TRBJ1-4; no firm D call. Per the germline V gene, CDR1 is LNHNV and CDR2 is YYDKDF (reference sequence). V was cut by 3 bases and J by 8 bases, with 10 bases left in between. The CDR3 loop spans 13 amino acids. In nucleotides, the CDR3 is TGTGCCACCAGCAGGGTCCCTAGCGAAAAACTGTTTTTT. Protein product: CATSRVPSEKLFF. Based on the CDR3 plus reference TRBV15 and TRBJ1-4, the full variable domain is DAMVIQNPRYQVTQFGKPVTLSCSQTLNHNVMYWYQQKSSQAPKLLFHYYDKDFNNEADTPDNFQSRRPNTSFCFLDIRSPGLGDTAMYLCATSRVPSEKLFFGSGTQLSVL.

The chain employs TRBV18 and TRBJ2-1; possible D gene TRBD2, 5 bases. This CDR3 is built from 15 residues. Trimming removed 1 base from V and 0 bases from J, with 7 bases in between. Per germline, CDR1 KGHSH and CDR2 LQKENI. CDR3 nucleotides: TGTGCCAGCTCACCACTGGGGAGCTCCTACAATGAGCAGTTCTTC. Translation: CASSPLGSSYNEQFF.

This clone showed up just a few times. The gene calls are TRBV19 and TRBJ1-2; D gene ambiguous. Germline V CDR1 and CDR2: LNHDA, SQIVND (reference sequence). The germline V and J ends were trimmed by 7 bases and 8 bases, with 14 bases remaining between them. This CDR3 region has 12 residues. The CDR3 reads CASTYSGSGYTF. Written as DNA, the CDR3 is TGTGCCAGTACCTACAGTGGGAGCGGCTACACCTTC.

The rearrangement joins TRBV19 to TRBJ1-1; the match to TRBD1 covers 9 bases. In germline, CDR1 is LNHDA, CDR2 SQIVND (reference sequence). The CDR3 covers 14 residues. Losses at the gene ends were 6 bases for V and 5 bases for J; bases not matched to a gene: 7. The CDR3 loop is CASSSGTGYTEAFF. CDR3 DNA sequence: TGTGCCAGTAGCTCCGGGACAGGGTATACTGAAGCTTTCTTT.

This clone has more than one count but fewer than ten. The gene calls are TRBV10-3 and TRBJ1-1, with D perhaps matching TRBD1 (5 bases). This CDR3 is 13 amino acids long. Germline lookup yields CDR1 ENHRY and CDR2 SYGVKD. V was cut by 9 bases and J by 1 base, with 12 bases left in between. The CDR3 is CAIAAGGNTEAFF. As DNA, the CDR3 is TGTGCCATTGCTGCGGGGGGGAACACTGAAGCTTTCTTT.

This clone occurred once. The chain couples TRBV18 to TRBJ2-7; weak D call: TRBD1 (6 bases). This CDR3 has 14 residues. Germline V CDR1 and CDR2: KGHSH, LQKENI. V dropped 3 bases and J dropped 1 base, with 10 bases sitting between them. CDR3 residues: CASSPQGSSYEQYF. CDR3 in DNA: TGTGCCAGCTCACCGCAGGGGTCTTCCTACGAGCAGTACTTC.

The sample holds one count of this clone. The genes are TRBV28 and TRBJ2-5, with 7 nucleotides matching TRBD2. CDR3 size: 20 residues. The V gene end was trimmed by 4 bases and the J gene end by 1 base; junction bases not matched to a gene: 21. CDR1 MDHEN and CDR2 SYDVKM come from the germline V gene. CDR3 sequence (DNA): TGTGCCAGCAGTTGGCCCCTTCAGGTTGATGGCGGGAGAGGCCAAGAGACCCAGTACTTC. As protein: CASSWPLQVDGGRGQETQYF.

This clone was recorded a few times. The J gene is TRBJ2-5, the V gene TRBV14; 8 positions agree with TRBD1. Trimming at V came to 3 bases and at J to 7 bases, leaving 10 bases not matched to a gene. This CDR3 contains 15 residues. Looked up from germline, CDR1 is SGHDN and CDR2 is FVKESK. The CDR3 DNA sequence: TGTGCCAGCAGCCAGGGACAGGCGGTTACCGGGACCCAGTACTTC. Its protein is CASSQGQAVTGTQYF.

The rearrangement joins TRBV5-4 to TRBJ1-2; no clear D gene. This CDR3 is built from 16 residues. Germline CDR1 reads SGHNT; CDR2 reads YYREEE (reference sequence). Trimming took 1 base from V and 7 from J, leaving 20 bases between them. The DNA for the CDR3 is TGTGCCAGCAGCTTGCTTACTCGCGGTGAGCGATGTGGCTACACCTTC. It codes for CASSLLTRGERCGYTF.

CDR3 in DNA: TGTGCCAGCTCACGAGGACAGAGATACCAAGAGACCCAGTACTTC. Its translation is CASSRGQRYQETQYF. This chain connects TRBV18 to TRBJ2-5; D is possibly TRBD1 (6 bases). Trimming stripped 4 bases from V and 0 bases from J, with 12 bases between. Germline V gene data show CDR1 as KGHSH and CDR2 as LQKENI. The length of the CDR3 is 15 residues.

CDR3 region: CASSLYSGSAYNEQFF. For the CDR3, the DNA is TGTGCCAGCAGTCTCTATAGCGGGAGTGCCTACAATGAGCAGTTCTTC. J is TRBJ2-1 and V is TRBV28, with 9 bases lining up with TRBD2. The CDR3 contains 16 residues. Germline V CDR1 and CDR2: MDHEN, SYDVKM. The junction had 7 bases not matched to a gene; V was cut back by 5 bases and J by 2 bases.

V and J are TRBV11-2 and TRBJ2-6; 12 bases fit TRBD2. The CDR3 runs 19 residues. Germline V gene sequence: CDR1 SGHAT, CDR2 FQNNGV. The V and J ends lost 2 bases and 4 bases, in that order; junction bases with no gene match: 9. The CDR3 bases are TGTGCCAGCAGCTTAAGGTTGCTAGCGGGGGGGCTGGGGGCCAACGTCCTGACTTTC. Translated: CASSLRLLAGGLGANVLTF.

The chain couples TRBV13 to TRBJ2-7, with D maybe TRBD1 (6 bases). The germline V and J ends were trimmed by 3 bases and 2 bases, with 14 bases remaining between them. CDR3 size: 15 residues. Germline V gene data show CDR1 as PRHDT and CDR2 as FYEKMQ (reference sequence). This CDR3 reads CASSFTGRNPYEQYF. CDR3 DNA: TGTGCCAGCAGCTTCACAGGGAGAAATCCCTACGAGCAGTACTTC.